This T cell receptor beta chain was obtained from a study of CD8 T cells in Susac syndrome. Reverse transcription of about 0.5 to 1 ug RNA was carried out with random hexamers. TCRdb reanalysed the immunoSEQ multiplex PCR reads using MiXCR and keeps one entry per CDR3 protein. The sample records about 80,000 distinct CDR3 sequences, around 94% being singletons. Healthy donors matched for age and sex were used as controls. The CDR3 is 13 amino acids. CDR1 MNHNY and CDR2 SVGAGI come from the germline V gene (reference sequence). V lost 2 bases, J lost 6 bases, and 8 bases lay in between. V gene TRBV6-6 combines with J gene TRBJ1-5; the D gene is possibly TRBD1 (6 bases). Sequenced sample: CD8+ T cells from PBMCs. The sequence was collected from a human donor in good health. The CDR3 is CASSYEGGQPQHF. As DNA, the CDR3 is TGTGCCAGCAGTTACGAGGGGGGTCAGCCCCAGCATTTT.